This T cell receptor (beta chain) emerged from a study of identical twins. With template switching, a universal primer site was added, and the cDNA carried unique molecular identifiers. One entry per CDR3 protein results from TCRdb running MiXCR on the 5' RACE reads. The sample holds approximately 1.8 million distinct CDR3 sequences, about 30% seen once. V dropped 3 bases and J dropped 4 bases, with 6 bases sitting between them. The CDR3 contains 11 residues. CDR1 and CDR2 from the germline V gene are DFQATT and SNEGSKA (reference sequence). The clonotype was recovered from a newborn girl in good health. This rearrangement joins TRBV20-1 to TRBJ1-2, with no clear D. Sequencing was carried out using cord blood. The CDR3 bases are TGCAGTGCTAGTATAACCTATGGCTACACCTTC. It translates to CSASITYGYTF.